The source of this TCR beta chain is a study of T-cell memory formation after mild COVID-19. Germline V gene lookup returns CDR1 SGHDT and CDR2 YYEEEE. Trimming pared 3 bases from V and 3 bases from J, leaving 16 bases between. CDR3 size: 15 residues. This clonotype was counted between two and nine times. One entry per CDR3 protein, called by TCRdb with MiXCR from the 5' RACE reads. The sample includes approximately 350,000 distinct CDR3 sequences, around 27% seen only once; the top ten take approximately 13%. The chain is built from TRBV5-6 and TRBJ2-7; maybe TRBD2 (6 bases). This TCR derives from an adult woman who had mild COVID-19 (a few samples of this study predate the infection). Cell type and time point are not known. The sample comprised PBMCs or a T cell subset sorted from them (not recorded which). The CDR3 DNA follows: TGTGCCAGCAGCTCTGTGGGCGGGGCCGGCTACGAGCAGTACTTC. Its protein is CASSSVGGAGYEQYF.